This TCR beta chain was sequenced in a study of patients and donors after allogeneic stem cell transplantation. CDR1 is SGDLS and CDR2 is YYNGEE in the germline V gene. V shed 0 bases and J 5 bases; nucleotides not matched to a gene: 2. This CDR3 has 15 residues. This clonotype came up a few times. MiXCR, applied by TCRdb to the RT-PCR reads, yields one record per CDR3 protein. The sample contains a few hundred thousand distinct CDR3 sequences, over 30% of which appear only once. Specimen: blood, either unsorted or a sorted T cell fraction (not recorded which). The clonotype comes from a human donor who was either an allogeneic HSCT recipient or a stem cell or donor lymphocyte infusion donor (not recorded which). It is not recorded whose cells these are; they may come from a transplant donor. The V and J genes are TRBV9 and TRBJ1-5; 10 positions agree with TRBD1. The CDR3 sequence: CASSVGTGGHQPQHF. The DNA of the CDR3 is TGTGCCAGCAGCGTAGGGACAGGGGGACATCAGCCCCAGCATTTT.